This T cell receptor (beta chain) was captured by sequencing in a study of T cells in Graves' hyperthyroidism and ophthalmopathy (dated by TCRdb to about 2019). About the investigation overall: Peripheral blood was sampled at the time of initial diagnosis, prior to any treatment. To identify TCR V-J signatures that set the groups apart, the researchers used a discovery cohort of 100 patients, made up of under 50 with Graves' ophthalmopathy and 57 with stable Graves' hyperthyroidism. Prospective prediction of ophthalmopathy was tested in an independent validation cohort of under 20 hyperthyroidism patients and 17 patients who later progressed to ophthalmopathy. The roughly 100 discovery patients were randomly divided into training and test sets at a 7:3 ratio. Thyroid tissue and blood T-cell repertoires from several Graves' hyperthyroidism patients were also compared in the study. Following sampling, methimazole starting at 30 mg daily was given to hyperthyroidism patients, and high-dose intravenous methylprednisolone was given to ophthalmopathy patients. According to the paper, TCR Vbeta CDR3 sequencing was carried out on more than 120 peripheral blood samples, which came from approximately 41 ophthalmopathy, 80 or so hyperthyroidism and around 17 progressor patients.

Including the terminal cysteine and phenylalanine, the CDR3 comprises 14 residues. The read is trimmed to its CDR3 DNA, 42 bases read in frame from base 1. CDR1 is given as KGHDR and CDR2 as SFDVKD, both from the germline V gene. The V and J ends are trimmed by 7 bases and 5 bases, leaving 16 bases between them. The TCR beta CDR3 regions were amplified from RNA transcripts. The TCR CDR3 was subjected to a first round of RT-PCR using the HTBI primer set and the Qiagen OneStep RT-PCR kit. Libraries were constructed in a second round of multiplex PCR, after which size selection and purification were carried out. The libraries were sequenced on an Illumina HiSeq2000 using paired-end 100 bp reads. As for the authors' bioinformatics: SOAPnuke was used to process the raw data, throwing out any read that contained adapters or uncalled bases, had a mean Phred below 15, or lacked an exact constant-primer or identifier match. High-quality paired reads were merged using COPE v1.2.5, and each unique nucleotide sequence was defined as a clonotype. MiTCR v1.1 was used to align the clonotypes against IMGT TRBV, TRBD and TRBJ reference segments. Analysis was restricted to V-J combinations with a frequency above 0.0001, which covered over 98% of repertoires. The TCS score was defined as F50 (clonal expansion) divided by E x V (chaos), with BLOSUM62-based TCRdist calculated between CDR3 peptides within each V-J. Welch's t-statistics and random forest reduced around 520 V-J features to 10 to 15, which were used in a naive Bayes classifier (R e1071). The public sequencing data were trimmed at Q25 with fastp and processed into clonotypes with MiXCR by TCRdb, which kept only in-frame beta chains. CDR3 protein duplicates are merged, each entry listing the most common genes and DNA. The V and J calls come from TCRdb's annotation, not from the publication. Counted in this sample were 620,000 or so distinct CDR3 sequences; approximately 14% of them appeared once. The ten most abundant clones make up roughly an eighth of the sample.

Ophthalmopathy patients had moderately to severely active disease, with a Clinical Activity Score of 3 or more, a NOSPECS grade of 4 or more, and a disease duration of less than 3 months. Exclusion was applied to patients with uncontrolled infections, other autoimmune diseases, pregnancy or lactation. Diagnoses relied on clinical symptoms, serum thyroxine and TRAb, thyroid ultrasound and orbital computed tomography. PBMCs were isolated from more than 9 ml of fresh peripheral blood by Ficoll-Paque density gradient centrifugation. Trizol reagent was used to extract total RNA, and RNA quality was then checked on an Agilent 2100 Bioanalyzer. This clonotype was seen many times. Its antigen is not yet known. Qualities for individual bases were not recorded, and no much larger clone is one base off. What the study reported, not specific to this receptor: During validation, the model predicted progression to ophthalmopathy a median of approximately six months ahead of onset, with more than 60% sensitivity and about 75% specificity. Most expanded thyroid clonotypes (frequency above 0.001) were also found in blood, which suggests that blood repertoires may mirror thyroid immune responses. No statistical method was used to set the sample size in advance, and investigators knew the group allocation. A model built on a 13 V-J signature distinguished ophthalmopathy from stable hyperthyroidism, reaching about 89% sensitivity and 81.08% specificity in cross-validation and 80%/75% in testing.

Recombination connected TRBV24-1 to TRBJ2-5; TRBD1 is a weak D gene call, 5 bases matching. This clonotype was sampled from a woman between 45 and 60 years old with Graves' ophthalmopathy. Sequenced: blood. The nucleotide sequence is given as TGTGCCACCAGCCAGACAGTTCCTGGGGAGACCCAGTACTTC. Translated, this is CATSQTVPGETQYF.